Listed here are 20 T cell receptor beta chains from one sample, sequenced in a study of blood T cells in healthy people across ages. Using a J-beta primer mix together with a sample-barcoded 5' primer, a second PCR was run for 7 to 11 cycles. TCRdb ran MiXCR on the 5' RACE reads and lists one entry per CDR3 protein. The sample has about 780,000 distinct CDR3 sequences, around 24% seen once. These same data were also listed under a study on T cells of mothers and their children.

The sample comprised blood. The receptor source for this set is a boy between 10 and 17 years old in good health.

This chain joins TRBV5-1 and TRBJ2-1, with TRBD2 matching over 11 bases. Trimming at V came to 1 base and at J to 7 bases, leaving 10 bases not matched to a gene. Germline assignment: CDR1 SGHRS and CDR2 YFSETQ. This CDR3 spans 17 amino acids. The CDR3: CASSLRLAGGRGNEQFF. CDR3 nucleotide sequence: TGCGCCAGCAGCTTGCGGCTAGCGGGGGGCCGGGGGAATGAGCAGTTCTTC.

The sample holds a few counts of this clonotype. This sequence joins TRBV9 and TRBJ2-5; 7 nucleotides align to TRBD1. V was pared by 3 bases and J by 4 bases, with 9 bases of the junction left unmatched. Germline V CDR1 and CDR2: SGDLS, YYNGEE. The CDR3 extends over 15 amino acids. CDR3 loop: CASSALTGATETQYF. Written as DNA, the CDR3 is TGTGCCAGCAGCGCCCTCACAGGGGCCACAGAGACCCAGTACTTC.

The chain has TRBV19 and TRBJ2-6, with a tentative D call TRBD1 (6 bases). Germline V gene sequence: CDR1 LNHDA, CDR2 SQIVND (reference sequence). This CDR3 contains 17 residues. V lost 5 bases to trimming and J lost 0 bases, with 14 bases between them. Here the CDR3 DNA reads TGTGCCAGTAGTCCCCTCGCAGGGGACTCTGGGGCCAACGTCCTGACTTTC. Amino acids: CASSPLAGDSGANVLTF. The full variable domain, in which reference TRBV19 and TRBJ2-6 provide the parts outside the CDR3, is DGGITQSPKYLFRKEGQNVTLSCEQNLNHDAMYWYRQDPGQGLRLIYYSQIVNDFQKGDIAEGYSVSREKKESFPLTVTSAQKNPTAFYLCASSPLAGDSGANVLTFGAGSRLTVL.

In this sample, this clonotype turned up many times. The chain is built from TRBV20-1 and TRBJ2-5; D call uncertain. Trimming took 6 bases from V and 7 from J, leaving 9 bases between them. Per germline, CDR1 DFQATT and CDR2 SNEGSKA (reference sequence). This CDR3 has 10 amino acids. In nucleotides, the CDR3 is TGCAGTGCCACTCACGGGACCCAGTACTTC. This codes for CSATHGTQYF.

This clonotype turned up a few times. The chain combines TRBV12-3 or TRBV12-4 with TRBJ2-6; no reliable D call. The CDR3 length is 14 residues. Trimming removed 7 bases at V and 1 base at J, with 8 bases between. This chain's CDR3 is CASKPQSGANVLTF. DNA for the CDR3: TGTGCCAGCAAACCCCAGTCTGGGGCCAACGTCCTGACTTTC.

This clonotype was picked up a small number of times. V gene TRBV6-2 or TRBV6-3 combines with J gene TRBJ2-7, with TRBD1 identical over 8 bases. Trimming took 7 bases from V and 3 from J; bases not matched to a gene: 11. Germline lookup yields CDR1 MNHEY and CDR2 SVGEGT. The CDR3 runs to 15 residues. CDR3 nucleotide sequence: TGTGCCAGCAATAAGGACAGGGAGAGAATCTACGAGCAGTACTTC. It translates to CASNKDRERIYEQYF.

The chain employs TRBV10-3 and TRBJ2-3, with 11 bases matching TRBD2. Germline V gene lookup returns CDR1 ENHRY and CDR2 SYGVKD. Trimming cost V 3 bases and J 6 bases; bases outside gene matches: 5. This CDR3 contains 15 residues. CDR3 sequence reads: CAISETSGRGDTQYF. CDR3 nucleotides: TGTGCCATCAGTGAAACTAGCGGGAGAGGGGATACGCAGTATTTT.

This clonotype was found many times. V usage is TRBV5-1 and J usage is TRBJ2-5; D uncertain. The CDR3 totals 13 residues. Per germline, CDR1 SGHRS and CDR2 YFSETQ. The V end was cut by 0 bases, the J end by 2 bases, with 5 bases between. CDR3 amino acids: CASSLDRQETQYF. CDR3 coding DNA: TGCGCCAGCAGCTTGGACAGACAAGAGACCCAGTACTTC.

In its sample, this clonotype was seen a few times. V and J are TRBV5-1 and TRBJ2-2; D is tentatively TRBD1 or TRBD2 (6 bases each). Looked up from germline, CDR1 is SGHRS and CDR2 is YFSETQ. Deletions cut 3 bases from V and 8 bases from J, with 14 bases between. This CDR3 is 14 amino acids long. The CDR3 DNA is TGCGCCAGCAGCTGGCGGGCGGGACAAGGGGAGCTGTTTTTT. Translation: CASSWRAGQGELFF.

A note on this clonotype: A read error may be the cause here, since a much bigger clone is one base away. This sequence joins TRBV3-1 and TRBJ2-5; 7 bases align to TRBD1. J was trimmed by 4 bases and V by 8 bases; bases with no gene match: 7. This CDR3 comprises 13 residues. Germline CDR1 reads LGHDT; CDR2 reads YNNKEL (reference sequence). The DNA of the CDR3 is TGTGCCAGCTGCCCCGACAGGGTAGAGACCCAGTACTTC. Amino acid sequence: CASCPDRVETQYF.

The sample holds a few counts of this clonotype. This sequence joins TRBV12-5 and TRBJ2-5; 7 positions match TRBD1. The last part of the DNA fits TRBJ2-7 better; the J call may be wrong. The CDR3 is made up of 14 amino acids. The germline V gene encodes CDR1 LGHNT and CDR2 FRNRAP. The chain's CDR3 is CASGGDRAPYEQYF. CDR3 nucleotides: TGTGCTAGTGGTGGCGACAGGGCACCCTACGAGCAGTACTTC.

There are a few counts of this clonotype. CDR3 nucleotide sequence: TGTGCCAGCAGTCGGGCCGCGGCCCAGGAGACCCAGTACTTC. Protein product: CASSRAAAQETQYF. The V call is TRBV28, the J call TRBJ2-5, with unresolved D. This CDR3 has 14 residues. The germline V gene has CDR1 MDHEN and CDR2 SYDVKM. V was pared by 5 bases and J by 5 bases, with 15 bases between.

This clonotype has a handful of counts. This chain connects TRBV3-1 to TRBJ1-1; a weak D match, TRBD1 (5 bases). The CDR3 runs 12 residues. The V end was cut by 1 base, the J end by 8 bases, with 8 bases between. From germline, CDR1 is LGHDT and CDR2 YNNKEL (reference sequence). DNA for the CDR3: TGTGCCAGCAGCCAAGGACAGAGAGAAGCTTTCTTT. Residues: CASSQGQREAFF.

V and J are TRBV5-6 and TRBJ2-1; a weak D match, TRBD2 (7 bases). This CDR3 is 15 amino acids long. Trimming pared 4 bases from V and 7 bases from J, leaving 18 bases between. Germline-derived CDR1 and CDR2 are SGHDT and YYEEEE. The CDR3 reads CASSVVGGGRNEQFF. Written as DNA, the CDR3 is TGTGCCAGCAGCGTCGTGGGCGGGGGCAGGAATGAGCAGTTCTTC.

This sequence joins TRBV6-1 and TRBJ2-1; 9 bases match TRBD1. There are 17 residues in the CDR3. J lost 7 bases, V lost 2 bases, and 12 bases had no gene match. Germline CDR1 is MNHNS and CDR2 is SASEGT. CDR3 amino acids: CASSEWGQGKGLNEQFF. CDR3 coding DNA: TGTGCCAGCAGTGAATGGGGACAGGGTAAGGGGTTGAATGAGCAGTTCTTC.

This clonotype was seen only a few times. CDR3 loop: CASSEGTKAVTGELFF. CDR3 sequence (DNA): TGTGCCAGCAGTGAGGGGACTAAAGCGGTCACCGGGGAGCTGTTTTTT. The chain is built from TRBV6-4 and TRBJ2-2; 7 bases fit TRBD2. The CDR3 runs to 16 residues. Germline V gene data show CDR1 as MRHNA and CDR2 as SNTAGT. After removal of 3 bases from V and 4 bases from J, the junction contained 8 bases not matched to a gene.

J is TRBJ2-5 and V is TRBV7-6; 8 bases align to TRBD2. This CDR3 has 16 amino acids. With 4 bases clipped from V and 5 bases from J, the junction kept 12 bases outside the gene matches. Germline-derived CDR1 and CDR2 are SGHVS and FNYEAQ. The CDR3 DNA reads TGTGCCAGCAGCTCCGGGACCGGGGGGGCCGTCGAGACCCAGTACTTC. It is translated as CASSSGTGGAVETQYF.

This clonotype was observed a few times. V usage is TRBV5-1 and J usage is TRBJ2-3, with D perhaps matching TRBD1 or TRBD2 (5 bases each). CDR1 SGHRS and CDR2 YFSETQ come from the germline V gene. Trimming stripped 2 bases from V and 2 bases from J, with 9 bases between. This CDR3 is 14 amino acids long. CDR3 coding DNA: TGCGCCAGCAGCTTAGGGACGGACACAGATACGCAGTATTTT. It is translated as CASSLGTDTDTQYF.

This clonotype showed up just a few times. V gene TRBV12-3 or TRBV12-4 combines with J gene TRBJ2-1; TRBD1 matches 7 bases. The CDR3 has 15 residues. J was trimmed by 0 bases and V by 8 bases; bases with no gene match: 7. The CDR3 bases are TGTGCCAGCGGACCGCAGGGGGTCTCCTACAATGAGCAGTTCTTC. Amino acid sequence: CASGPQGVSYNEQFF.

This clonotype was observed a single time. This chain joins TRBV4-1 and TRBJ1-4, with TRBD1 matching 8 bases. Trimming took 1 base from V and 2 from J; bases not matched to a gene: 3. The CDR3 length is 16 residues. Germline V lookup: CDR1 MGHRA, CDR2 YSYEKL. The CDR3 bases are TGCGCCAGCAGCCAAGGTTCAGGGGGCACTAATGAAAAACTGTTTTTT. Protein sequence: CASSQGSGGTNEKLFF.